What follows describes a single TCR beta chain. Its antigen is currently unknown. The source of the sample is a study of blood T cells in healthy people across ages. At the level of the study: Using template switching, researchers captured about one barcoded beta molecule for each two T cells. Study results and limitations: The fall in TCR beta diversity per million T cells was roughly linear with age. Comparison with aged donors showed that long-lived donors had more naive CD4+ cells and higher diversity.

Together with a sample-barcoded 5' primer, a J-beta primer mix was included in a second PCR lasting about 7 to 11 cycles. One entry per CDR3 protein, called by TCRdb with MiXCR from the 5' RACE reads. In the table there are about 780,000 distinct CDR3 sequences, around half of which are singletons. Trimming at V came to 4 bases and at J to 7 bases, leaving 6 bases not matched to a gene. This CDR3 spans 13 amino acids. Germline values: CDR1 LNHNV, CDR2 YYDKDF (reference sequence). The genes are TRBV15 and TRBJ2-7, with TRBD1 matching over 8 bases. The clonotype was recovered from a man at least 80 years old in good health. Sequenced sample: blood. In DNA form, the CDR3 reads TGTGCCACCAGCACGGGACAGGCGGAAGAGCAGTACTTC. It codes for CATSTGQAEEQYF.